This TCR beta chain was observed in a study of CD8 T cells in Susac syndrome. Study-level results: Expansion of Susac CD8+ clones peaked in TEMRA cells and in active patients.

The RNA input was roughly 0.45 to 1 ug, and it was reverse transcribed with random hexamers. Across 54 Vbeta and 13 Jbeta, immunoSEQ multiplex PCR amplified TCR beta CDR3. Each CDR3 protein is one row after TCRdb ran MiXCR on the immunoSEQ multiplex PCR reads. The sample shows 100,000 or so distinct CDR3 sequences, nearly 97% of them seen only once. Patients with Susac syndrome met the recently defined diagnostic criteria for definite or probable disease. It was negative isolation that provided the CD8+ and CD4+ T cells, whereas TEMRA cells were enriched by FACS. On this clonotype: Antigen: not known.

The material sequenced was CD8+ T cells from PBMCs. This clonotype was obtained from a human donor with Susac syndrome.

Here the CDR3 reads CSARDPPYEQYF. CDR3 DNA: TGCAGTGCTAGAGATCCCCCCTACGAGCAGTACTTC. The rearrangement links TRBV20-1 to TRBJ2-7; no firm D call. The CDR3 runs 12 residues. Deletions cut 0 bases from V and 2 bases from J, with 5 bases between. CDR1 is DFQATT, CDR2 SNEGSKA, per germline (reference sequence).